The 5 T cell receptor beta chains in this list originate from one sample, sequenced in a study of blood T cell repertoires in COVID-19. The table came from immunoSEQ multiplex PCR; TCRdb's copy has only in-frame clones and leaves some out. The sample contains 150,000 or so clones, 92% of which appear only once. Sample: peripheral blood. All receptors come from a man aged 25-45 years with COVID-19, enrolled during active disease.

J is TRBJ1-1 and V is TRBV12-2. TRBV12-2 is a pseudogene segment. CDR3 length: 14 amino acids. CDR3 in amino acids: CASRLRSGDTEAFF. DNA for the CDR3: TGTGCAAGTCGCTTAAGGTCGGGGGACACTGAAGCTTTCTTT.

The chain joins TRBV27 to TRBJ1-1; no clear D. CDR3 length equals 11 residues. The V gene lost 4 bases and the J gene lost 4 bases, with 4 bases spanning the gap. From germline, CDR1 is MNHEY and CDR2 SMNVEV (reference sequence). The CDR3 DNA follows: TGTGCCAGCAGTTCTACCACTGAAGCTTTCTTT. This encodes CASSSTTEAFF.

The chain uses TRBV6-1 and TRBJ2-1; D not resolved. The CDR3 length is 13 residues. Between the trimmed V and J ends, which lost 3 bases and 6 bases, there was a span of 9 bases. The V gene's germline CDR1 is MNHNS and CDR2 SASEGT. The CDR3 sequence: CASSETPPNEQFF. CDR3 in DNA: TGTGCCAGCAGTGAGACACCCCCCAATGAGCAGTTCTTC.

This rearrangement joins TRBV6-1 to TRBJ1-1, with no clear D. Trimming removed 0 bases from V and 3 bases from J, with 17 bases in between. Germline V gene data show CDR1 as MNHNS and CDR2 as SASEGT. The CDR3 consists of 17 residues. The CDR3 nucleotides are TGTGCCAGCAGTGAAGCGCGGAGCTTAGGAGGGTACACTGAAGCTTTCTTT. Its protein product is CASSEARSLGGYTEAFF.

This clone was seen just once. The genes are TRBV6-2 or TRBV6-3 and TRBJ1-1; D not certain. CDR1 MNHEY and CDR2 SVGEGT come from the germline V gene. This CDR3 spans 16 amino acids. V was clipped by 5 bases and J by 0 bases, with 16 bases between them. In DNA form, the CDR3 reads TGTGCCAGCAGTCCCAAAAGGACTCTTTTGAACACTGAAGCTTTCTTT. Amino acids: CASSPKRTLLNTEAFF.